These 24 T cell receptor beta chains share one sample of origin, sequenced in a study of metastatic and nonmetastatic thyroid tumors. No treatment had been given to any patient before thyroid surgery. TCRdb reanalyzed the PCR reads with MiXCR. The data hold approximately 9,600 clones, with under 35% observed a single time. Material: tumor tissue. These receptors were obtained from a female donor with papillary thyroid cancer or a benign thyroid nodule (not recorded which). Some clones in this sample may be carry-over from other donors' samples.

This clone is large. The rearrangement links TRBV6-1 to TRBJ1-5, with 7 bases lining up with TRBD1. V was clipped by 5 bases and J by 5 bases; unmatched bases: 6. Per germline, CDR1 MNHNS and CDR2 SASEGT. The CDR3 is made up of 14 amino acids. CDR3 amino acids: CASSYSGQDQPQHF. CDR3 DNA: TGTGCCAGCAGTTATTCTGGACAGGATCAGCCCCAGCATTTT.

This clone was counted ten times or more. Being one base from a much bigger clone, this may be a read error. The CDR3 does not end in the conserved phenylalanine or tryptophan, so this is likely a read error. The rearrangement joins TRBV6-5 to TRBJ1-1, with TRBD1 matching over 11 bases. This CDR3 region has 14 residues. Germline-derived CDR1 and CDR2 are MNHEY and SVGAGI. V dropped 5 bases and J dropped 11; count of bases not matched to a gene: 10. CDR3 sequence (DNA): TGTGCCAGCAGTACTCGGACAGGGGGCGATCTGGCTTTCTCT. Its translation is CASSTRTGGDLAFS.

The CDR3 protein is CASSGLTSGRVPQETQYF. The CDR3 DNA is TGTGCCAGCAGCGGGTTGACTAGCGGGAGGGTCCCTCAAGAGACCCAGTACTTC. The rearrangement uses TRBV5-6 and TRBJ2-5; 14 positions agree with TRBD2. The CDR3 is made up of 18 amino acids. Germline CDR1 and CDR2: SGHDT and YYEEEE. Germline trimming cut 4 bases from V and 2 bases from J; bases unmatched to any gene: 10.

This chain joins TRBV14 and TRBJ2-7; 11 nucleotides match TRBD2. This CDR3 spans 17 amino acids. V was pared by 10 bases and J by 6 bases, with 20 bases of the junction left unmatched. From germline, CDR1 is SGHDN and CDR2 FVKESK. This CDR3 is CAIQEGLAGGPTREQYF. The CDR3, as DNA: TGTGCCATACAGGAGGGGTTAGCGGGAGGGCCAACCCGCGAGCAGTACTTC.

Regarding this clone: Without the conserved terminal phenylalanine or tryptophan, this CDR3 likely stems from a read error. The chain joins TRBV28 to TRBJ2-7; D is possibly TRBD1 or TRBD2 (5 bases each). The germline gives CDR1 MDHEN, CDR2 SYDVKM. CDR3 length: 14 residues. V was pared by 4 bases and J by 2 bases, with 12 bases between. The CDR3 sequence: CASSWDREAYEQYS. The DNA for the CDR3 is TGTGCCAGCAGTTGGGACCGCGAGGCCTACGAGCAGTACTCC.

This clone is labeled as medium-sized. This chain connects TRBV5-1 to TRBJ1-5; maybe TRBD1 (6 bases). Germline V gene lookup returns CDR1 SGHRS and CDR2 YFSETQ. V was trimmed by 3 bases and J by 2 bases, leaving 12 bases between them. The CDR3 sequence is 15 residues long. The CDR3 region is CASSSYPGGNQPQHF. The CDR3 bases are TGCGCCAGCAGCTCATATCCAGGGGGCAATCAGCCCCAGCATTTT.

The V call is TRBV30, the J call TRBJ2-7, with 7 bases fitting TRBD1. The ends lost 0 bases at V and 3 bases at J; junction bases unmatched: 5. The length of the CDR3 is 14 residues. Germline V gene lookup returns CDR1 GTSNPN and CDR2 SVGIG (reference sequence). CDR3 protein: CAWSVQGTIYEQYF. The CDR3 DNA is TGTGCCTGGAGTGTACAGGGGACGATCTACGAGCAGTACTTC.

By frequency in the sample, this clone is medium-sized (0.01 to 0.1%). This rearrangement joins TRBV7-8 to TRBJ1-2; TRBD1 is a possible D gene (5 bases). V was pared by 5 bases and J by 4 bases, with 11 bases between. CDR3 length equals 13 residues. CDR1 and CDR2 (germline): SGHVS, FQNEAQ. The CDR3 here is CASSPTRGYGYTF. In DNA form, the CDR3 reads TGTGCCAGCAGCCCAACAAGGGGCTATGGCTACACCTTC. The full variable domain, completed using reference TRBV7-8 and TRBJ1-2, is GAGVSQSPRYKVAKRGQDVALRCDPISGHVSLFWYQQALGQGPEFLTYFQNEAQLDKSGLPSDRFFAERPEGSVSTLKIQRTQQEDSAVYLCASSPTRGYGYTFGSGTRLTVV.

The gene calls are TRBV15 and TRBJ2-7; maybe TRBD2 (5 bases). Germline values: CDR1 LNHNV, CDR2 YYDKDF (reference sequence). V lost 3 bases and J lost 3, with 18 bases in between. CDR3 length: 16 amino acids. The chain's CDR3 is CATSRRRGATVYEQYF. In nucleotides, the CDR3 is TGTGCCACCAGCAGGCGACGGGGAGCTACAGTCTACGAGCAGTACTTC. The whole variable domain, remainder taken from reference TRBV15 and TRBJ2-7, is DAMVIQNPRYQVTQFGKPVTLSCSQTLNHNVMYWYQQKSSQAPKLLFHYYDKDFNNEADTPDNFQSRRPNTSFCFLDIRSPGLGDTAMYLCATSRRRGATVYEQYFGPGTRLTVT.

J is TRBJ2-4 and V is TRBV18; 8 nucleotides line up with TRBD1. The CDR3 has 19 amino acids. With 0 bases clipped from V and 0 bases from J, the junction kept 10 bases outside the gene matches. Per germline, CDR1 KGHSH and CDR2 LQKENI. The CDR3 protein is CASSPPGQGAGVAKNIQYF. CDR3 DNA sequence: TGTGCCAGCTCACCACCAGGGCAGGGGGCAGGAGTAGCCAAAAACATTCAGTACTTC.

This clone has only a few counts. The chain couples TRBV10-1 to TRBJ2-2; no clear D. Germline CDR1 and CDR2: WNHNN and SYGVQD (reference sequence). This CDR3 comprises 17 residues. With 2 bases removed from V and 1 base from J, the gap between germline ends came to 14 bases. The CDR3 sequence is CASSEVTRSLNTGELFF. The CDR3 bases are TGCGCCAGCAGTGAGGTCACCCGATCCTTGAACACCGGGGAGCTGTTTTTT.

This chain connects TRBV19 to TRBJ1-5; possibly TRBD1 for D (5 bases). V gave up 2 bases and J gave up 7 bases, with 15 bases separating them. The V gene's germline CDR1 is LNHDA and CDR2 SQIVND (reference sequence). The CDR3 sequence is 15 residues long. Written as DNA, the CDR3 is TGTGCCAGTAGTATACCCAGGGACGTGGTGCAGCCCCAGCATTTT. It specifies CASSIPRDVVQPQHF.

The table lists this clone with a count of one. The chain uses TRBV11-2 and TRBJ1-2; a possible D gene is TRBD1 (5 bases). The CDR3 is 16 residues long. V lost 1 base and J lost 4, with 16 bases in between. Germline CDR1 SGHAT, CDR2 FQNNGV. CDR3 nucleotides: TGTGCCAGCAGCTTAGGCCCCGGGACGAGGATCTATGGCTACACCTTC. It codes for CASSLGPGTRIYGYTF. Filled out from reference TRBV11-2 and TRBJ1-2, the complete variable domain reads EAGVAQSPRYKIIEKRQSVAFWCNPISGHATLYWYQQILGQGPKLLIQFQNNGVVDDSQLPKDRFSAERLKGVDSTLKIQPAKLEDSAVYLCASSLGPGTRIYGYTFGSGTRLTVV.

This chain connects TRBV7-8 to TRBJ1-2; tentatively, D is TRBD1 (5 bases). The germline V gene has CDR1 SGHVS and CDR2 FQNEAQ. V lost 8 bases and J 2 bases, leaving 12 bases between the germline ends. The CDR3 contains 13 residues. CDR3 nucleotide sequence: TGTGCCAGCGTGGACAACGCCAACTATGGCTACACCTTC. Amino acid sequence: CASVDNANYGYTF.

This clone turned up a few times. The gene calls are TRBV27 and TRBJ2-7; D is possibly TRBD2 (5 bases). With 6 bases removed from V and 6 bases from J, the gap between germline ends came to 15 bases. CDR3 length equals 13 residues. Germline V gene sequence: CDR1 MNHEY, CDR2 SMNVEV (reference sequence). The CDR3 DNA reads as TGTGCCAGCAGCCGAGGGCTAGCTTCCGAGCAGTACTTC. Translating it yields CASSRGLASEQYF.

There are a few counts of this clone. The V call is TRBV5-1, the J call TRBJ1-2; the D is unclear. V lost 0 bases, J lost 3 bases, and 3 bases lay in between. This CDR3 is built from 12 residues. CDR1 and CDR2 from the germline V gene are SGHRS and YFSETQ. The CDR3: CASSLADYGYTF. CDR3 nucleotide sequence: TGCGCCAGCAGCTTGGCGGACTATGGCTACACCTTC.

Worth noting for this clone: A much bigger clone sits one base away, suggesting this may be a read error. The CDR3 region has the DNA TGTGCCAGCATCCAAACGACTAACGGTATGACCTACGAGCAGTACTTC. It encodes CASIQTTNGMTYEQYF. J is TRBJ2-7 and V is TRBV4-2; weak D call: TRBD2 (5 bases). Per the germline V gene, CDR1 is LGHNA and CDR2 is YNFKEQ. The CDR3 is 16 amino acids.

CDR3 bases: TGCGCCAGCAGTGCGGGACAGGACTACGAGCAGTACGTC. Translated: CASSAGQDYEQYV. V and J are TRBV10-1 and TRBJ2-7; TRBD1 aligns across 8 bases. Germline V gene data show CDR1 as WNHNN and CDR2 as SYGVQD (reference sequence). V shed 4 bases and J 3 bases; nucleotides not matched to a gene: 2. The CDR3 totals 13 residues.

By sample fraction, this clone is medium-sized (0.01 to 0.1%). The rearrangement uses TRBV18 and TRBJ2-3; no firm D call. CDR1 KGHSH and CDR2 LQKENI come from the germline V gene. The CDR3 loop spans 14 amino acids. Trimming removed 3 bases at V and 0 bases at J, with 7 bases between. The CDR3 bases are TGTGCCAGCTCACCGACCTCTAGCACAGATACGCAGTATTTT. Protein product: CASSPTSSTDTQYF.

The chain uses TRBV12-3 or TRBV12-4 and TRBJ1-1; D perhaps matches TRBD1 (5 bases). The CDR3 is 13 residues long. Trimming pared 3 bases from V and 10 bases from J, leaving 15 bases between. For the CDR3, the DNA is TGTGCCAGCAGTTTCGGGGGGGAGGAACGAGCTTTCTTT. Translating it yields CASSFGGEERAFF.

J is TRBJ2-5 and V is TRBV20-1; 9 bases line up with TRBD1. Germline assignment: CDR1 DFQATT and CDR2 SNEGSKA (reference sequence). CDR3 length: 14 residues. The junction had 8 bases not matched to a gene; V was cut back by 3 bases and J by 6 bases. The CDR3: CSASRRDREKTQYF. The CDR3, as DNA: TGCAGTGCTAGTCGCCGGGACAGGGAAAAGACCCAGTACTTC.

The chain joins TRBV5-1 to TRBJ1-2; D is unclear. The CDR3 is made up of 10 amino acids. CDR1 is SGHRS and CDR2 is YFSETQ in the germline V gene. The ends were cut back, 0 bases at V and 10 bases at J, with 4 bases in the middle. The CDR3 region is CASSLDFYTF. The CDR3 DNA follows: TGCGCCAGCAGCTTGGATTTCTACACCTTC.

There are a few counts of this clone. The chain combines TRBV28 with TRBJ1-5, with a weak D call TRBD1 (6 bases). CDR3 length: 16 residues. The V end was cut by 6 bases, the J end by 0 bases, with 15 bases between. Germline V gene sequence: CDR1 MDHEN, CDR2 SYDVKM. The CDR3 bases are TGTGCCAGCAGCCCCGGGAGGGGACATAGCAATCAGCCCCAGCATTTT. Its translation is CASSPGRGHSNQPQHF.

By share, this clone counts as medium-sized. J is TRBJ1-5 and V is TRBV7-3, with TRBD1 matching over 10 bases. The CDR3 is made up of 19 amino acids. The V gene end was trimmed by 1 base and the J gene end by 0 bases; junction bases not matched to a gene: 9. Germline assignment: CDR1 SGHTA and CDR2 FQGTGA. This chain's CDR3 is CASSLRFGTGADSNQPQHF. As DNA, the CDR3 is TGTGCCAGCAGCTTAAGATTTGGGACAGGGGCGGATAGCAATCAGCCCCAGCATTTT.